This T cell receptor (beta chain) was captured in a study of OX40 agonist ivuxolimab in advanced cancers. Per the germline V gene, CDR1 is SGHRS and CDR2 is YFSETQ. The CDR3 length is 14 residues. Trimming removed 1 base at V and 5 bases at J, with 12 bases between. Assay: immunoSEQ multiplex PCR; the TCRdb copy retains only in-frame clones and omits some. In the table there are tens of thousands of clones, 85% to 90% of which are singletons. The chain links TRBV5-1 to TRBJ2-5, with D perhaps given as TRBD1 or TRBD2 (5 bases each). The specimen was CD4+ or CD8+ T cells sorted from blood, collected in a trial of the OX40 agonist ivuxolimab. This clonotype originated in an adult with an advanced solid tumor such as melanoma, head and neck, liver or kidney cancer. The DNA of the CDR3 is TGCGCCAGCAGCTTGTGGGGACCCCCGGAGACCCAGTACTTC. This gives the protein CASSLWGPPETQYF.